These T cell receptor beta chains were read from a single sample in a study of blood T cells in healthy people across ages. MiXCR, applied by TCRdb to the 5' RACE reads, yields one record per CDR3 protein. The data hold approximately 900,000 distinct CDR3 sequences, with around 29% observed a single time. This sample was also put to use in a study of T cells of mothers and their children.

The sample consisted of blood. The receptor set was obtained from a woman between 35 and 50 years old in good health. Both conserved end residues are part of each CDR3. Each record gives: clone size, J gene, D gene, V gene, CDR3 protein, CDR3 DNA. A D gene is named only where the DNA matches it firmly. Clone size, where shown, is once, few, many, or a class for clones that have expanded.

clone_size: few
j_call: TRBJ2-3
d_call: -
v_call: TRBV27
cdr3_aa: CASSLWGGATDTQYF
cdr3_nt: TGTGCCAGCAGTTTATGGGGGGGGGCGACAGATACGCAGTATTTT

clone_size: many
j_call: TRBJ2-4
d_call: -
v_call: TRBV5-6
cdr3_aa: CASSLGQAKNIQYF
cdr3_nt: TGTGCCAGCAGCTTAGGGCAGGCCAAAAACATTCAGTACTTC

clone_size: -
j_call: TRBJ1-1
d_call: TRBD1
v_call: TRBV13
cdr3_aa: CASSSGQGTGGTFF
cdr3_nt: TGTGCCAGCAGCTCGGGACAGGGGACGGGTGGAACTTTCTTT

clone_size: -
j_call: TRBJ2-5
d_call: TRBD1
v_call: TRBV28
cdr3_aa: CASSHTDRGETQYF
cdr3_nt: TGTGCCAGCAGCCATACGGACAGGGGGGAGACCCAGTACTTC

clone_size: -
j_call: TRBJ2-5
d_call: -
v_call: TRBV9
cdr3_aa: CASSVSTVQETQYF
cdr3_nt: TGTGCCAGCAGCGTTTCTACAGTTCAAGAGACCCAGTACTTC

clone_size: many
j_call: TRBJ2-7
d_call: TRBD1
v_call: TRBV18
cdr3_aa: CASSPRDRSYEQYF
cdr3_nt: TGTGCCAGCAGTCCAAGGGACAGATCCTACGAGCAGTACTTC

clone_size: -
j_call: TRBJ1-6
d_call: -
v_call: TRBV5-1
cdr3_aa: CASSRASRNSPLHF
cdr3_nt: TGCGCCAGCAGTCGGGCCAGTCGCAATTCACCCCTCCACTTT

clone_size: few
j_call: TRBJ1-1
d_call: -
v_call: TRBV6-1
cdr3_aa: CASSLQGVNTEAFF
cdr3_nt: TGTGCCAGCAGCCTACAGGGAGTTAACACTGAAGCTTTCTTT

clone_size: -
j_call: TRBJ2-1
d_call: -
v_call: TRBV15
cdr3_aa: CATSRDVLSEQFF
cdr3_nt: TGTGCCACCAGCAGAGATGTCCTATCGGAGCAGTTCTTC

clone_size: many
j_call: TRBJ2-5
d_call: -
v_call: TRBV5-1
cdr3_aa: CASSLAYGGDAQETQYF
cdr3_nt: TGCGCCAGCAGCTTGGCCTACGGAGGGGACGCCCAAGAGACCCAGTACTTC

clone_size: few
j_call: TRBJ1-2
d_call: TRBD1
v_call: TRBV25-1
cdr3_aa: CASSDKEGTATNYGYTF
cdr3_nt: TGTGCCAGCAGTGACAAGGAGGGGACAGCTACTAACTATGGCTACACCTTC

clone_size: -
j_call: TRBJ2-4
d_call: -
v_call: TRBV20-1
cdr3_aa: CSARRDTLYNEQYF
cdr3_nt: TGCAGTGCAAGGAGGGACACGCTCTACAATGAGCAGTACTTC

clone_size: many
j_call: TRBJ2-7
d_call: TRBD2
v_call: TRBV29-1
cdr3_aa: CSVAPSGGNYEQYF
cdr3_nt: TGCAGCGTTGCCCCTAGCGGGGGGAACTACGAGCAGTACTTC

clone_size: many
j_call: TRBJ2-7
d_call: TRBD1
v_call: TRBV5-1
cdr3_aa: CASSSTGTGAYEQYF
cdr3_nt: TGCGCCAGCTCGTCTACCGGGACAGGGGCCTACGAGCAGTACTTC

clone_size: -
j_call: TRBJ1-2
d_call: TRBD1
v_call: TRBV27
cdr3_aa: CASRSPGQGTGYTF
cdr3_nt: TGTGCCAGCCGATCGCCGGGACAGGGTACGGGCTACACCTTC

clone_size: many
j_call: TRBJ2-3
d_call: TRBD2
v_call: TRBV12-3/TRBV12-4
cdr3_aa: CASRLGTSGTDTQYF
cdr3_nt: TGTGCCAGCAGGCTTGGGACTAGCGGCACAGATACGCAGTATTTT

clone_size: many
j_call: TRBJ1-2
d_call: -
v_call: TRBV5-4
cdr3_aa: CASSFEYGYTF
cdr3_nt: TGTGCCAGCAGCTTTGAGTATGGCTACACCTTC

clone_size: -
j_call: TRBJ1-2
d_call: -
v_call: TRBV24-1
cdr3_aa: CATSETQNYGYTF
cdr3_nt: TGTGCCACCAGTGAGACACAGAACTATGGCTACACCTTC

clone_size: -
j_call: TRBJ1-6
d_call: TRBD1
v_call: TRBV7-8
cdr3_aa: CASSLGPGGQNSPLHF
cdr3_nt: TGTGCCAGCAGCTTAGGGCCAGGGGGCCAGAATTCACCCCTCCACTTT

clone_size: many
j_call: TRBJ2-3
d_call: -
v_call: TRBV25-1
cdr3_aa: CASSELHNSDTQYF
cdr3_nt: TGTGCCAGCAGTGAACTCCATAACTCCGATACGCAGTATTTT

clone_size: -
j_call: TRBJ2-5
d_call: -
v_call: TRBV7-2
cdr3_aa: CASSLARGVRETQYF
cdr3_nt: TGTGCCAGCAGCTTAGCGCGCGGGGTACGAGAGACCCAGTACTTC

clone_size: many
j_call: TRBJ2-7
d_call: TRBD2
v_call: TRBV6-5
cdr3_aa: CASSYGTSGGAYEQYF
cdr3_nt: TGTGCCAGCAGTTACGGGACTAGCGGGGGGGCCTACGAGCAGTACTTC

clone_size: -
j_call: TRBJ1-1
d_call: TRBD1
v_call: TRBV19
cdr3_aa: CARVGQVAMNTEAFF
cdr3_nt: TGTGCGAGGGTTGGACAGGTTGCAATGAACACTGAAGCTTTCTTT

clone_size: -
j_call: TRBJ2-7
d_call: TRBD2
v_call: TRBV10-2
cdr3_aa: CASSERLALAYEQYF
cdr3_nt: TGCGCCAGCAGCGAAAGACTAGCCTTAGCCTACGAGCAGTACTTC

clone_size: few
j_call: TRBJ2-3
d_call: TRBD1
v_call: TRBV2
cdr3_aa: CATKGQSTDTQYF
cdr3_nt: TGTGCCACCAAGGGACAGAGCACAGATACGCAGTATTTT

clone_size: many
j_call: TRBJ2-7
d_call: TRBD1
v_call: TRBV6-5
cdr3_aa: CASSPGQGVSYEQYF
cdr3_nt: TGTGCCAGCAGTCCGGGACAGGGGGTTTCCTACGAGCAGTACTTC

clone_size: -
j_call: TRBJ2-1
d_call: TRBD1
v_call: TRBV6-1
cdr3_aa: CASSDLGQGAQQFF
cdr3_nt: TGTGCCAGCAGTGACCTGGGACAGGGGGCGCAACAGTTCTTC

clone_size: many
j_call: TRBJ2-7
d_call: TRBD2
v_call: TRBV4-1
cdr3_aa: CASSQGPGGTSYEQYF
cdr3_nt: TGCGCCAGCAGCCAAGGTCCGGGGGGGACCTCCTACGAGCAGTACTTC

clone_size: -
j_call: TRBJ1-1
d_call: TRBD1
v_call: TRBV27
cdr3_aa: CASSSRQGSGTEAFF
cdr3_nt: TGTGCCAGCAGTTCCAGACAGGGATCGGGCACTGAAGCTTTCTTT

clone_size: -
j_call: TRBJ1-3
d_call: -
v_call: TRBV18
cdr3_aa: CASSQAGNTIYF
cdr3_nt: TGTGCCAGCTCGCAGGCTGGAAACACCATATATTTT

clone_size: -
j_call: TRBJ1-5
d_call: -
v_call: TRBV3-1
cdr3_aa: CASTRGLSSQPQHF
cdr3_nt: TGTGCCAGCACCCGGGGTTTAAGTAGTCAGCCCCAGCATTTT

clone_size: -
j_call: TRBJ1-1
d_call: TRBD1
v_call: TRBV2
cdr3_aa: CASSRDRQMNTEAFF
cdr3_nt: TGTGCCAGCAGTCGGGACAGACAAATGAACACTGAAGCTTTCTTT

clone_size: -
j_call: TRBJ2-1
d_call: TRBD2
v_call: TRBV20-1
cdr3_aa: CSASSGGANEQFF
cdr3_nt: TGCAGTGCCTCAAGCGGGGGGGCCAATGAGCAGTTCTTC

clone_size: -
j_call: TRBJ1-5
d_call: -
v_call: TRBV20-1
cdr3_aa: CSASSNSNQPQHF
cdr3_nt: TGCAGTGCTAGTAGTAATAGCAATCAGCCCCAGCATTTT

clone_size: few
j_call: TRBJ2-7
d_call: -
v_call: TRBV27
cdr3_aa: CASSTSGEEQYF
cdr3_nt: TGTGCCAGCAGTACCTCAGGGGAGGAGCAGTACTTC

clone_size: many
j_call: TRBJ2-1
d_call: TRBD1
v_call: TRBV28
cdr3_aa: CASSLLDREQFF
cdr3_nt: TGTGCCAGCAGCCTACTGGACAGGGAGCAGTTCTTC

clone_size: -
j_call: TRBJ2-5
d_call: TRBD2
v_call: TRBV2
cdr3_aa: CASSGTSGGRKETQYF
cdr3_nt: TGTGCCAGCAGTGGGACTAGCGGGGGGCGGAAAGAGACCCAGTACTTC

clone_size: -
j_call: TRBJ2-1
d_call: -
v_call: TRBV5-1
cdr3_aa: CASSLRGQGNEQFF
cdr3_nt: TGCGCCAGCAGCTTACGGGGCCAAGGGAATGAGCAGTTCTTC

clone_size: few
j_call: TRBJ1-5
d_call: -
v_call: TRBV5-5
cdr3_aa: CASSFEERVDQPQHF
cdr3_nt: TGTGCCAGCAGCTTTGAGGAACGGGTAGATCAGCCCCAGCATTTT

clone_size: few
j_call: TRBJ2-7
d_call: TRBD2
v_call: TRBV28
cdr3_aa: CAGSTPGLAGGRPYEQYF
cdr3_nt: TGTGCCGGTTCCACTCCGGGACTAGCGGGCGGGCGTCCCTACGAGCAGTACTTC

clone_size: -
j_call: TRBJ1-4
d_call: -
v_call: TRBV6-5
cdr3_aa: CASSYGSRSTATNEKRFF
cdr3_nt: TGTGCCAGCAGTTACGGGAGTCGGAGCACAGCAACTAATGAAAAACGGTTTTTT

clone_size: few
j_call: TRBJ1-1
d_call: -
v_call: TRBV9
cdr3_aa: CASGGDTEAFF
cdr3_nt: TGTGCCAGCGGGGGGGATACTGAAGCTTTCTTT

clone_size: -
j_call: TRBJ2-1
d_call: TRBD2
v_call: TRBV6-2/TRBV6-3
cdr3_aa: CASKTSGGGGEQFF
cdr3_nt: TGTGCCAGCAAGACTAGCGGGGGCGGCGGTGAGCAGTTCTTC

clone_size: -
j_call: TRBJ1-5
d_call: -
v_call: TRBV20-1
cdr3_aa: CSAREVARENQPQHF
cdr3_nt: TGCAGTGCTAGAGAGGTGGCCAGGGAGAATCAGCCCCAGCATTTT

clone_size: -
j_call: TRBJ2-3
d_call: TRBD1
v_call: TRBV7-8
cdr3_aa: CASSLLARGSDTQYF
cdr3_nt: TGTGCCAGCAGCTTACTGGCCAGGGGGTCAGATACGCAGTATTTT

clone_size: few
j_call: TRBJ2-2
d_call: -
v_call: TRBV6-2/TRBV6-3
cdr3_aa: CASGTGMNTGELFF
cdr3_nt: TGTGCCAGCGGGACCGGAATGAACACCGGGGAGCTGTTTTTT

clone_size: -
j_call: TRBJ2-5
d_call: -
v_call: TRBV7-9
cdr3_aa: CASRRMTGTQYF
cdr3_nt: TGTGCCAGCAGGAGAATGACAGGGACCCAGTACTTC

clone_size: -
j_call: TRBJ2-1
d_call: TRBD2
v_call: TRBV11-3
cdr3_aa: CASSFMAGGTYNEQVF
cdr3_nt: TGTGCCAGCAGCTTCATGGCGGGGGGGACCTACAATGAGCAGGTCTTC

clone_size: few
j_call: TRBJ1-1
d_call: -
v_call: TRBV29-1
cdr3_aa: CSVGDVAGPFF
cdr3_nt: TGCAGCGTTGGAGACGTGGCGGGTCCTTTCTTT

clone_size: -
j_call: TRBJ2-4
d_call: TRBD2
v_call: TRBV9
cdr3_aa: CASSVGPAGGGYNEQYF
cdr3_nt: TGTGCCAGCAGCGTAGGACCCGCCGGCGGGGGTTACAATGAGCAGTACTTC

clone_size: few
j_call: TRBJ2-7
d_call: -
v_call: TRBV12-3/TRBV12-4
cdr3_aa: CASRILKNLRSSYEQYF
cdr3_nt: TGTGCCAGCAGAATATTAAAAAACCTTCGGAGCTCCTACGAGCAGTACTTC

clone_size: few
j_call: TRBJ1-4
d_call: TRBD1
v_call: TRBV28
cdr3_aa: CASTHQGEDDEKLFF
cdr3_nt: TGTGCCAGCACTCATCAGGGGGAGGATGATGAAAAACTGTTTTTT

clone_size: many
j_call: TRBJ2-5
d_call: -
v_call: TRBV7-2
cdr3_aa: CASSLTSYESETQYF
cdr3_nt: TGTGCCAGCAGCCTGACGTCCTACGAGTCAGAGACCCAGTACTTC

clone_size: -
j_call: TRBJ1-1
d_call: -
v_call: TRBV18
cdr3_aa: CASSLLEGITEAFF
cdr3_nt: TGTGCCAGCTCACTGTTGGAGGGGATCACTGAAGCTTTCTTT

clone_size: -
j_call: TRBJ1-5
d_call: -
v_call: TRBV12-3/TRBV12-4
cdr3_aa: CAGSSSDRPNQPQHF
cdr3_nt: TGTGCCGGCAGTTCCTCCGACAGGCCCAATCAGCCCCAGCATTTT

clone_size: many
j_call: TRBJ2-5
d_call: -
v_call: TRBV29-1
cdr3_aa: CSVDKGGETQYF
cdr3_nt: TGCAGCGTTGATAAGGGAGGAGAGACCCAGTACTTC

clone_size: many
j_call: TRBJ2-5
d_call: TRBD2
v_call: TRBV12-3/TRBV12-4
cdr3_aa: CASSLRSGVTETQYF
cdr3_nt: TGTGCCAGCAGTTTGAGAAGCGGGGTTACGGAGACCCAGTACTTC

clone_size: -
j_call: TRBJ2-3
d_call: -
v_call: TRBV6-4
cdr3_aa: CASSDGGSRTDTRYF
cdr3_nt: TGTGCCAGCAGTGACGGAGGTTCCCGCACAGATACGCGGTATTTT

clone_size: many
j_call: TRBJ2-7
d_call: TRBD1
v_call: TRBV5-5
cdr3_aa: CASSEGQDFYEQYF
cdr3_nt: TGTGCCAGCAGCGAGGGACAGGACTTCTACGAGCAGTACTTC